The text below deals with one T cell receptor (beta chain). Here immunoSEQ multiplex PCR was the method, and the copy in TCRdb shows in-frame clones only, minus some. Of over 45,000 clones in the sample, around 90% were seen once. This record belongs to a study of T cell changes during pregnancy in multiple sclerosis. With V trimmed by 0 bases and J by 5 bases, 9 bases remained unmatched. The germline V gene has CDR1 MNHEY and CDR2 SVGAGI. The CDR3 is made up of 16 amino acids. The sequencing used peripheral blood, collected in the third trimester of pregnancy. The source is a female donor in good health, enrolled as a control in a pregnancy study. The chain uses TRBV6-5 and TRBJ2-7; TRBD1 agrees at 8 bases. Written as DNA, the CDR3 is TGTGCCAGCAGTTACTCGATAGAGGACAGGGCAGACGAGCAGTACTTC. Amino acid sequence: CASSYSIEDRADEQYF.